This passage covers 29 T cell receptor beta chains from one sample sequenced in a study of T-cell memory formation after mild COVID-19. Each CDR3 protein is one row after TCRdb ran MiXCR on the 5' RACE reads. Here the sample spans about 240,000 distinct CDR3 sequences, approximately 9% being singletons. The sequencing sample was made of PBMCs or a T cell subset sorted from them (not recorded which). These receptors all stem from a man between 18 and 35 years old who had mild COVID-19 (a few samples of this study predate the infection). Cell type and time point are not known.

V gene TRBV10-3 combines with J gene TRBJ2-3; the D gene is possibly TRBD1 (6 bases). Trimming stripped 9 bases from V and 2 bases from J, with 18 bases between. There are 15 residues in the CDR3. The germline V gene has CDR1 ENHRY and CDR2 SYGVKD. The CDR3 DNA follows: TGTGCCATTAAGCTTTCGGACAGATACACAGATACGCAGTATTTT. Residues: CAIKLSDRYTDTQYF.

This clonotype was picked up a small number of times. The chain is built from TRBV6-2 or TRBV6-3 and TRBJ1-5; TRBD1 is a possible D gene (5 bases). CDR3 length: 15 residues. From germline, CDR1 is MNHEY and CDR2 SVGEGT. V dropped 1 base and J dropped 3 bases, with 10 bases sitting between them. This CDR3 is CASSYWGRNNQPQHF. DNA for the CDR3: TGTGCCAGCAGTTACTGGGGACGGAACAATCAGCCCCAGCATTTT.

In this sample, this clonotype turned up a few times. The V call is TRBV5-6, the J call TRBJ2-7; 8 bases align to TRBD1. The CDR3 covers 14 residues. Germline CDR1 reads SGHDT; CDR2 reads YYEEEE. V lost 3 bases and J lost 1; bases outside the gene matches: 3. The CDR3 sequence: CASSSDRVSYEQYF. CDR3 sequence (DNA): TGTGCCAGCAGCTCGGACAGGGTGTCCTACGAGCAGTACTTC.

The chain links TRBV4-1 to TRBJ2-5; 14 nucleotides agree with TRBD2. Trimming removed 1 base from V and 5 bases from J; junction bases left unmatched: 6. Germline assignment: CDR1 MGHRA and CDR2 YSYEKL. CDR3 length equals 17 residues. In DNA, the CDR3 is TGCGCCAGCAGCCAAGGGGGACTAGCGGGGGTTGAGGAGACCCAGTACTTC. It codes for CASSQGGLAGVEETQYF.

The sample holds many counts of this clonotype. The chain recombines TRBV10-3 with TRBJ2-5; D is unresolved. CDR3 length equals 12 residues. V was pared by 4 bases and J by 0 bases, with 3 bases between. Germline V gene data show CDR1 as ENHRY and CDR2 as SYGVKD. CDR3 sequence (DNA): TGTGCCATCAGTGGGTACCAAGAGACCCAGTACTTC. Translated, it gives CAISGYQETQYF.

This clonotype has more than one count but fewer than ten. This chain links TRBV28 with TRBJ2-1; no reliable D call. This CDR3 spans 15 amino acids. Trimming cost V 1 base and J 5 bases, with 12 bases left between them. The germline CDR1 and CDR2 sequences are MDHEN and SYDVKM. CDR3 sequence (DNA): TGTGCCAGCAGTTTATTACTCAACCTTCACAATGAGCAGTTCTTC. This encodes CASSLLLNLHNEQFF.

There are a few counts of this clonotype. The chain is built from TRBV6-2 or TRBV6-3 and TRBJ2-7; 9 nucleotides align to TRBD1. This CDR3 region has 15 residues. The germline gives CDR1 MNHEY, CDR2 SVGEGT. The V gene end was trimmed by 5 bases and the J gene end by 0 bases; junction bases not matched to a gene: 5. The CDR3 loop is CASSPGTGYSYEQYV. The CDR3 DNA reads TGTGCCAGCAGTCCCGGGACAGGGTACTCCTACGAGCAGTACGTC.

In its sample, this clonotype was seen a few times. CDR3 nucleotides: TGTGCCACCACCCGGGACAGTTTCTCCTACGAGCAGTACTTC. Translation gives CATTRDSFSYEQYF. V usage is TRBV15 and J usage is TRBJ2-7; TRBD1 matches at 7 bases. Unmatched junction bases numbered 6, after V lost 7 bases and J lost 0 bases. There are 14 residues in the CDR3. Germline CDR1 is LNHNV and CDR2 is YYDKDF (reference sequence).

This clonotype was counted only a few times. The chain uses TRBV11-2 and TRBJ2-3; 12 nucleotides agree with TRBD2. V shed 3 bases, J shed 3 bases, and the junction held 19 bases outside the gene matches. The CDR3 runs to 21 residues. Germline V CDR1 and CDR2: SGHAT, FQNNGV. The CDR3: CASSLTSGGKFQVFRTDTQYF. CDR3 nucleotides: TGTGCCAGCAGCTTGACTAGCGGGGGAAAGTTCCAAGTGTTTAGGACAGATACGCAGTATTTT. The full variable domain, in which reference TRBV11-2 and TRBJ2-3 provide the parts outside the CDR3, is EAGVAQSPRYKIIEKRQSVAFWCNPISGHATLYWYQQILGQGPKLLIQFQNNGVVDDSQLPKDRFSAERLKGVDSTLKIQPAKLEDSAVYLCASSLTSGGKFQVFRTDTQYFGPGTRLTVL.

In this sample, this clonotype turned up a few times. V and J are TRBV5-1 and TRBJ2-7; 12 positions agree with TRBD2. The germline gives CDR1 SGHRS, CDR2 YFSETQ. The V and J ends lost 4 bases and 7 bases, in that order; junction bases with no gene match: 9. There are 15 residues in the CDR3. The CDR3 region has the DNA TGCGCCAGCAGCCCGCGGACTAGCGGGACAGGAGAGCAGTACTTC. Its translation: CASSPRTSGTGEQYF.

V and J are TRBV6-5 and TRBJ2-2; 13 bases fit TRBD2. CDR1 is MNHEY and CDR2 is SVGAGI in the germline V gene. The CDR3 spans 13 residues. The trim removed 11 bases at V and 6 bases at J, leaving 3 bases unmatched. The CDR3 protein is CAGGTSGAGELFF. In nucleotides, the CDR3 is TGTGCCGGCGGGACTAGCGGGGCCGGGGAGCTGTTTTTT.

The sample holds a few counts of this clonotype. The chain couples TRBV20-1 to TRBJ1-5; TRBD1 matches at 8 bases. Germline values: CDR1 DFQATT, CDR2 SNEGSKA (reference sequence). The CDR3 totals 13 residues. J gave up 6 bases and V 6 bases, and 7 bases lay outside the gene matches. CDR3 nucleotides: TGCAGTGCGAACAGGGGGGTCGGTCAGCCCCAGCATTTT. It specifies CSANRGVGQPQHF.

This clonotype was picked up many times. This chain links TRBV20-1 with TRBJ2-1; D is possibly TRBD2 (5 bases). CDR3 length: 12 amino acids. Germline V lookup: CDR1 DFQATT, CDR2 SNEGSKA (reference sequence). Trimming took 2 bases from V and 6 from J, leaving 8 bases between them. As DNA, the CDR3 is TGCAGTGCTAGACGGGATTTCAATGAGCAGTTCTTC. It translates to CSARRDFNEQFF.

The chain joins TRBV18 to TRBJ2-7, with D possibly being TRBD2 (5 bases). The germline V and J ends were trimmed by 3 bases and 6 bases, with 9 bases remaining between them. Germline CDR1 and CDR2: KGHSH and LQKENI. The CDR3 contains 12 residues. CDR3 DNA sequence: TGTGCCAGCTCACCGGACCGGGGCGAGCAGTACGTC. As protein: CASSPDRGEQYV.

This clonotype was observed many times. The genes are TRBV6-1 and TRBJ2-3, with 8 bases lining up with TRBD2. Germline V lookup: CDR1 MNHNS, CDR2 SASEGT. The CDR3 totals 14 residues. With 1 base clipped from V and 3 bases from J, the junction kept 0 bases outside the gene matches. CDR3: CASSEGLATDTQYF. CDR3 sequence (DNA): TGTGCCAGCAGTGAAGGACTAGCGACAGATACGCAGTATTTT.

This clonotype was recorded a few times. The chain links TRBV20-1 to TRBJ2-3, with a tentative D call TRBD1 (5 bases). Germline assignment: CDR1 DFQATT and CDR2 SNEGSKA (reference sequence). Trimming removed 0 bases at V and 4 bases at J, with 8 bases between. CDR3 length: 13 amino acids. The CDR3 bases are TGCAGTGCTAGAGAGGGGCTCGCAGATACGCAGTATTTT. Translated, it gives CSAREGLADTQYF.

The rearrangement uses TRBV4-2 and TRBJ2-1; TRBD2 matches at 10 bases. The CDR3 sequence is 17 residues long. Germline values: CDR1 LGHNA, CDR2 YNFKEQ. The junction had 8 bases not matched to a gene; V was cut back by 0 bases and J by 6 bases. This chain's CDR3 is CASSQDFAKRGGNEQFF. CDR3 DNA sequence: TGTGCCAGCAGCCAAGATTTCGCGAAGCGGGGGGGCAATGAGCAGTTCTTC.

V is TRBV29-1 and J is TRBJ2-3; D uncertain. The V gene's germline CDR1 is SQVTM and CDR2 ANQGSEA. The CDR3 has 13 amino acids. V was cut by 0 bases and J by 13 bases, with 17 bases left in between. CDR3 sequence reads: CSVEDSRPSAKYF. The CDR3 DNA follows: TGCAGCGTTGAAGATTCTAGACCATCCGCAAAGTATTTT.

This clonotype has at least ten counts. For the CDR3, the DNA is TGTGCCAGCAGTTATGGGACAGGCGACTATGGCTACACCTTC. Translated, it gives CASSYGTGDYGYTF. This chain connects TRBV12-3 or TRBV12-4 to TRBJ1-2; 8 bases line up with TRBD1. CDR3 length: 14 residues. J was trimmed by 3 bases and V by 4 bases; bases with no gene match: 4.

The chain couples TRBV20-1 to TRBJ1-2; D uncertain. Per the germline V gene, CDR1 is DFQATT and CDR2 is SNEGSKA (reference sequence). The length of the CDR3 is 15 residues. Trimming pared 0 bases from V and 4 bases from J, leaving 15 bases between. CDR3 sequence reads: CSARDPGTMGYGYTF. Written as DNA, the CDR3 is TGCAGTGCTAGAGATCCGGGCACCATGGGCTATGGCTACACCTTC.

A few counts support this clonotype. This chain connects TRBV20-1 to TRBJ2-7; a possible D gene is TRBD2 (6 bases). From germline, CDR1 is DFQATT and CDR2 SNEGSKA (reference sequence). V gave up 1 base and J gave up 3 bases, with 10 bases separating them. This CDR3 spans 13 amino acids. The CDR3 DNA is TGCAGTGCTAGAGGGGCGGGGAGCTACGAGCAGTACGTC. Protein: CSARGAGSYEQYV.

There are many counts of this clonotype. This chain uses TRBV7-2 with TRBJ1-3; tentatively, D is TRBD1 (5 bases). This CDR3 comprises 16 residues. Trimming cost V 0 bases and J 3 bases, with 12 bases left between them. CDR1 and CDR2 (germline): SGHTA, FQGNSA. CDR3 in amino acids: CASSLAVGAGGNTIYF. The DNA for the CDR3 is TGTGCCAGCAGCTTAGCGGTCGGGGCGGGTGGAAACACCATATATTTT.

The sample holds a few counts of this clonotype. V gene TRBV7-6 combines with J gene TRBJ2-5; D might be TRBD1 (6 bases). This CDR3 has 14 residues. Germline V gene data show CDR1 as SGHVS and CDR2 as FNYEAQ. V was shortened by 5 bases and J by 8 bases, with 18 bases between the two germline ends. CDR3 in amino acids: CASSPQGWSGTQYF. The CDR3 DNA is TGTGCCAGCAGCCCCCAGGGGTGGAGTGGAACCCAGTACTTC.

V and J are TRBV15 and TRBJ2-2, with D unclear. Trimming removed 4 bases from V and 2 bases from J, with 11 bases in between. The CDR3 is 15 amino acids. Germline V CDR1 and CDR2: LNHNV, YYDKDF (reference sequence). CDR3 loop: CATSTDSGNTGELFF. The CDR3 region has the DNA TGTGCCACCAGCACCGATTCGGGTAACACCGGGGAGCTGTTTTTT.

CDR3 bases: TGTGCCAGCAGCTCTTATGGTGGGGATACCGGGGAGCTGTTTTTT. Its protein is CASSSYGGDTGELFF. The chain links TRBV7-3 to TRBJ2-2; D is ambiguous. Germline CDR1 SGHTA, CDR2 FQGTGA. The CDR3 totals 15 residues. Trimming shortened V by 4 bases and J by 5 bases, and 14 bases separated the two germline ends.

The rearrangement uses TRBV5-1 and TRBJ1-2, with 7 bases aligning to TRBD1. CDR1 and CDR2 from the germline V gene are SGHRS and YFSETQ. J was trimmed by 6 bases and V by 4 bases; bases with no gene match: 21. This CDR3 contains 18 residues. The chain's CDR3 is CASSASSTGYSRENGYTF. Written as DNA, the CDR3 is TGCGCCAGCAGCGCGTCCTCGACAGGGTATAGTAGGGAGAATGGCTACACCTTC. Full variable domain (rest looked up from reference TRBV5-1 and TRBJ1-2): KAGVTQTPRYLIKTRGQQVTLSCSPISGHRSVSWYQQTPGQGLQFLFEYFSETQRNKGNFPGRFSGRQFSNSRSEMNVSTLELGDSALYLCASSASSTGYSRENGYTFGSGTRLTVV.

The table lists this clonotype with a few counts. The CDR3 bases are TGTGCCAGCAGTTACGGGAGCGACAGCGGGAGGGCTTTCTTT. Translated, it gives CASSYGSDSGRAFF. The chain is built from TRBV6-2 or TRBV6-3 and TRBJ1-1, with D tentatively TRBD1 (5 bases). The V end was cut by 2 bases, the J end by 11 bases, with 18 bases between. CDR3 length: 14 amino acids. Germline CDR1 and CDR2: MNHEY and SVGEGT.

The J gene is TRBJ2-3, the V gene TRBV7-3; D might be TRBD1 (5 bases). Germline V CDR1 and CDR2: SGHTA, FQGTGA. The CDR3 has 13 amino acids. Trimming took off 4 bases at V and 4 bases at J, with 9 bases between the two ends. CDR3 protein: CASSSSRADTQYF. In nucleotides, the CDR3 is TGTGCCAGCAGCTCATCCAGGGCAGATACGCAGTATTTT. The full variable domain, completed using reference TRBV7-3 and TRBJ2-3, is GAGVSQTPSNKVTEKGKYVELRCDPISGHTALYWYRQSLGQGPEFLIYFQGTGAADDSGLPNDRFFAVRPEGSVSTLKIQRTERGDSAVYLCASSSSRADTQYFGPGTRLTVL.

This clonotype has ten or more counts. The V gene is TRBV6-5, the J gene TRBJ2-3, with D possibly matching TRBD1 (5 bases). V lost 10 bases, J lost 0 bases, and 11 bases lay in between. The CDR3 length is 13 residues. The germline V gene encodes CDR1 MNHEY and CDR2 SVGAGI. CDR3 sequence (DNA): TGTGCCACCCAGGACACGAGCACAGATACGCAGTATTTT. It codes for CATQDTSTDTQYF.